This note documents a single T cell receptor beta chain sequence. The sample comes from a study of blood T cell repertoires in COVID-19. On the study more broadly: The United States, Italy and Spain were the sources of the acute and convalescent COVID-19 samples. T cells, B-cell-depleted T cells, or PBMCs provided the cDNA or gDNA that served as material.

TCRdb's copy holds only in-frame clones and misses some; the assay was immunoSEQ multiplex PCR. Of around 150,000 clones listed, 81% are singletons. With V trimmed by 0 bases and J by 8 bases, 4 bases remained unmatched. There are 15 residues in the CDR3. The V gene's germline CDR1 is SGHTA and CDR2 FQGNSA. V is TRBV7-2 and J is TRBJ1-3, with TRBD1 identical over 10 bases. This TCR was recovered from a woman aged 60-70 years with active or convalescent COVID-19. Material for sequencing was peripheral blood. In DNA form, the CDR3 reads TGTGCCAGCAGCTTAGCCGGGACAGGGGTATACACCATATATTTT. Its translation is CASSLAGTGVYTIYF.